The next 21 T cell receptor beta chains were all read from a single sample in a study of T cell repertoires in cytomegalovirus infection. TCRdb reanalysed the reads using MiXCR and keeps one entry per CDR3 protein. Of roughly 700,000 distinct CDR3 sequences in the sample, around 35% are singletons; the top ten hold 18%. Their recognized antigens are unknown. The sample consisted of cultured PBMCs, taken from culture after CMV antigen stimulation. The receptors derive from a human donor in good health (CMV status not recorded). Some clones in this sample may be carry-over from other donors' samples.

The chain combines TRBV27 with TRBJ2-7; 14 bases align to TRBD2. The ends lost 7 bases at V and 2 bases at J; junction bases unmatched: 4. Germline loops: CDR1 MNHEY, CDR2 SMNVEV (reference sequence). The CDR3 runs to 15 residues. CDR3 sequence: CASKVGLAGAYEQYF. DNA of the CDR3: TGTGCCAGCAAGGTGGGACTAGCGGGGGCCTACGAGCAGTACTTC.

This clonotype was counted once. The chain uses TRBV2 and TRBJ2-1; 7 bases fit TRBD2. J was trimmed by 3 bases and V by 7 bases; bases with no gene match: 3. The length of the CDR3 is 13 residues. Germline lookup yields CDR1 SNHLY and CDR2 FYNNEI. CDR3 amino acids: CASNGGGYNEQFF. DNA for the CDR3: TGTGCCAGCAACGGCGGGGGCTACAATGAGCAGTTCTTC.

The chain has TRBV19 and TRBJ2-3; D might be TRBD2 (6 bases). This CDR3 spans 13 amino acids. The germline V and J ends were trimmed by 8 bases and 4 bases, with 13 bases remaining between them. Germline V gene data show CDR1 as LNHDA and CDR2 as SQIVND (reference sequence). For the CDR3, the DNA is TGTGCCAGTGCTCCAACGGGGGCAGATACGCAGTATTTT. Its translation: CASAPTGADTQYF. Supplemented by reference TRBV19 and TRBJ2-3, the full variable domain reads DGGITQSPKYLFRKEGQNVTLSCEQNLNHDAMYWYRQDPGQGLRLIYYSQIVNDFQKGDIAEGYSVSREKKESFPLTVTSAQKNPTAFYLCASAPTGADTQYFGPGTRLTVL.

V gene TRBV7-3 combines with J gene TRBJ1-6; no reliable D call. V was trimmed by 5 bases and J by 6 bases, leaving 14 bases between them. The CDR3 contains 15 residues. Germline CDR1 is SGHTA and CDR2 is FQGTGA. The CDR3: CASSPSDPFNSPLHF. In DNA, the CDR3 is TGTGCCAGCAGCCCCTCGGATCCGTTTAATTCACCCCTCCACTTT.

This chain links TRBV11-1 with TRBJ1-2, with TRBD1 matching 9 bases. V shed 4 bases and J 8 bases; nucleotides not matched to a gene: 8. This CDR3 region has 14 residues. CDR1 is SGHAT, CDR2 FQDESV, per germline (reference sequence). The CDR3 region is CASSSTRTGGGYTF. In DNA form, the CDR3 reads TGTGCCAGCAGCTCAACCCGTACAGGGGGCGGCTACACCTTC.

This clonotype turned up a few times. V is TRBV19 and J is TRBJ2-1; D uncertain. Germline loops: CDR1 LNHDA, CDR2 SQIVND (reference sequence). The CDR3 runs 13 residues. Trimming shortened V by 5 bases and J by 7 bases, and 12 bases separated the two germline ends. This CDR3 reads CASSPVGPNEQFF. CDR3 nucleotide sequence: TGTGCCAGTAGTCCGGTGGGTCCTAATGAGCAGTTCTTC.

J is TRBJ1-2 and V is TRBV2, with no clear D. V gave up 7 bases and J gave up 4 bases, with 16 bases separating them. The CDR3 is made up of 14 amino acids. Germline V lookup: CDR1 SNHLY, CDR2 FYNNEI. CDR3 sequence (DNA): TGTGCCAGCATCGCGGCCAGCGTAGGCTATGGCTACACCTTC. Protein: CASIAASVGYGYTF. Complete variable domain (other parts from reference TRBV2 and TRBJ1-2): EPEVTQTPSHQVTQMGQEVILRCVPISNHLYFYWYRQILGQKVEFLVSFYNNEISEKSEIFDDQFSVERPDGSNFTLKIRSTKLEDSAMYFCASIAASVGYGYTFGSGTRLTVV.

V is TRBV7-9 and J is TRBJ1-1; 9 nucleotides align to TRBD1. J was trimmed by 3 bases and V by 7 bases; bases with no gene match: 6. Germline assignment: CDR1 SEHNR and CDR2 FQNEAQ (reference sequence). CDR3 length: 14 amino acids. DNA for the CDR3: TGTGCCAGCATCCCGGGACAGGGAGACACTGAAGCTTTCTTT. It codes for CASIPGQGDTEAFF.

In regard to this clonotype: A much larger clone lies a single base off, so this may be a read error. J is TRBJ2-7 and V is TRBV19; D is uncertain. Trimming removed 1 base at V and 0 bases at J, with 10 bases between. Germline V gene sequence: CDR1 LNHDA, CDR2 SQIVND (reference sequence). This CDR3 has 15 amino acids. CDR3 nucleotide sequence: TGTGCCAGTAGTATAGCTATGGGCACCTCCTACGAGCAGTACTTC. Encoded protein: CASSIAMGTSYEQYF.

This clonotype was found a few times. The chain joins TRBV20-1 to TRBJ2-7; D is perhaps TRBD2 (5 bases). The CDR3 has 16 residues. Trimming took off 1 base at V and 0 bases at J, with 16 bases between the two ends. Germline V gives CDR1 DFQATT, CDR2 SNEGSKA (reference sequence). The CDR3 loop is CSARVSGGRSSYEQYF. Here the CDR3 DNA reads TGCAGTGCTAGAGTCTCTGGTGGGAGATCCTCCTACGAGCAGTACTTC.

The V gene is TRBV12-5, the J gene TRBJ1-1; TRBD1 is a possible D gene (5 bases). This CDR3 is 14 amino acids long. The V end was cut by 1 base, the J end by 10 bases, with 16 bases between. The V gene's germline CDR1 is LGHNT and CDR2 FRNRAP. For the CDR3, the DNA is TGTGCTAGTGGTTTGGGAGCTACCGAGGGGCGAGCTTTCTTT. It codes for CASGLGATEGRAFF.

There are a few counts of this clonotype. V gene TRBV11-2 combines with J gene TRBJ2-5; D remains unclear. V was clipped by 6 bases and J by 5 bases, with 19 bases between them. There are 15 residues in the CDR3. Looked up from germline, CDR1 is SGHAT and CDR2 is FQNNGV. The CDR3, as DNA: TGTGCCAGCAGGGCCCCGGGTGGGGTCGATGAGACCCAGTACTTC. The encoded protein is CASRAPGGVDETQYF. The variable domain in full, with the rest retrieved from reference TRBV11-2 and TRBJ2-5, is EAGVAQSPRYKIIEKRQSVAFWCNPISGHATLYWYQQILGQGPKLLIQFQNNGVVDDSQLPKDRFSAERLKGVDSTLKIQPAKLEDSAVYLCASRAPGGVDETQYFGPGTRLLVL.

A few counts support this clonotype. The V call is TRBV7-2, the J call TRBJ2-7; TRBD2 is a possible D gene (5 bases). Germline V CDR1 and CDR2: SGHTA, FQGNSA. The CDR3 loop spans 14 amino acids. V was cut by 5 bases and J by 4 bases, with 15 bases left in between. The CDR3 spells CASSPLSGIYEQYF. In DNA, the CDR3 is TGTGCCAGCAGCCCCTTATCGGGGATATACGAGCAGTACTTC.

This clonotype was recorded at least ten times. V gene TRBV7-2 combines with J gene TRBJ1-1; the D is unclear. Per germline, CDR1 SGHTA and CDR2 FQGNSA. The CDR3 is 14 residues long. V lost 4 bases and J lost 4, with 13 bases in between. CDR3 sequence (DNA): TGTGCCAGCAGCTCCCAAGATGATGGCACTGAAGCTTTCTTT. It codes for CASSSQDDGTEAFF.

This rearrangement joins TRBV20-1 to TRBJ1-6, with TRBD1 identical over 10 bases. Germline assignment: CDR1 DFQATT and CDR2 SNEGSKA (reference sequence). This CDR3 is built from 15 residues. V lost 1 base to trimming and J lost 10 bases; unmatched junction nucleotides: 7. CDR3 nucleotides: TGCAGTGCTAGAGCTCCGGGACAGGGGCAATCACCCCTCCACTTT. Its translation is CSARAPGQGQSPLHF.

The chain recombines TRBV7-9 with TRBJ1-1; D is unresolved. The V end lost 10 bases, the J end lost 0 bases, and 12 bases lay between the germline ends. Germline assignment: CDR1 SEHNR and CDR2 FQNEAQ (reference sequence). This CDR3 contains 13 residues. CDR3 bases: TGTGCCACCGCAAGCCCAATGAACACTGAAGCTTTCTTT. It specifies CATASPMNTEAFF.

This clonotype has a handful of counts. This chain connects TRBV12-5 to TRBJ2-1, with 9 positions matching TRBD2. CDR3 size: 14 residues. The trim removed 4 bases at V and 7 bases at J, leaving 5 bases unmatched. Germline values: CDR1 LGHNT, CDR2 FRNRAP. CDR3 in amino acids: CASGSGLARNEQFF. Here the CDR3 DNA reads TGTGCTAGTGGTTCGGGACTAGCTAGGAATGAGCAGTTCTTC.

There are a few counts of this clonotype. The chain couples TRBV7-9 to TRBJ1-5; TRBD1 matches 10 bases. The germline gives CDR1 SEHNR, CDR2 FQNEAQ (reference sequence). This CDR3 is 18 amino acids long. J was trimmed by 4 bases and V by 1 base; bases with no gene match: 10. The chain's CDR3 is CASSLGMGQGLENQPQHF. The DNA of the CDR3 is TGTGCCAGCAGCTTAGGGATGGGACAGGGGCTGGAGAATCAGCCCCAGCATTTT.

The chain links TRBV20-1 to TRBJ2-3, with D possibly being TRBD1 or TRBD2 (5 bases each). From germline, CDR1 is DFQATT and CDR2 SNEGSKA (reference sequence). Trimming shortened V by 5 bases and J by 3 bases, and 18 bases separated the two germline ends. This CDR3 region has 15 residues. The CDR3, as DNA: TGCAGTGCTCCTGCAGGGACGGACGCAACAGATACGCAGTATTTT. Its protein product is CSAPAGTDATDTQYF.

This clonotype was detected only a few times. The J gene is TRBJ2-1, the V gene TRBV20-1; TRBD1 agrees at 9 bases. Germline V gene data show CDR1 as DFQATT and CDR2 as SNEGSKA (reference sequence). The CDR3 covers 16 residues. J lost 5 bases, V lost 0 bases, and 8 bases had no gene match. The CDR3 nucleotides read TGCAGTGCTAGAGATCCGGGACAGGGATTTAACAATGAGCAGTTCTTC. Amino acid sequence: CSARDPGQGFNNEQFF.

This clonotype appeared a few times. The J gene is TRBJ2-2, the V gene TRBV6-1, with unresolved D. The CDR3 is 14 amino acids. Germline V lookup: CDR1 MNHNS, CDR2 SASEGT. V shed 6 bases and J shed 3 bases, with 11 bases lying between them. The CDR3 region is CASRSTTYTGELFF. CDR3 DNA sequence: TGTGCCAGCAGATCCACGACTTACACCGGGGAGCTGTTTTTT.